One sample yielded the 14 T cell receptor beta chains listed below, sequenced in a study of neoadjuvant anti-PD-1 for oral cavity cancer. TCRdb's copy holds only in-frame clones and misses some; the assay was immunoSEQ multiplex PCR. This sample has tens of thousands of clones, with around 82% found just once. The source was PBMCs, collected before nivolumab (anti-PD-1) treatment. These receptors were collected from a person aged 35-79 years with oral cavity squamous cell carcinoma.

The chain is built from TRBV4-1 and TRBJ2-7; the D is unclear. CDR1 MGHRA and CDR2 YSYEKL come from the germline V gene. This CDR3 has 12 residues. Trimming took 4 bases from V and 7 from J, leaving 11 bases between them. CDR3 protein: CASSPTLGEQYF. In nucleotides, the CDR3 is TGCGCCAGCAGCCCCACGTTGGGTGAGCAGTACTTC.

The genes are TRBV5-5 and TRBJ1-4, with 7 bases identical to TRBD1. In germline, CDR1 is SGHKS, CDR2 YYEKEE (reference sequence). The CDR3 consists of 15 residues. The V gene end was trimmed by 4 bases and the J gene end by 4 bases; junction bases not matched to a gene: 7. The CDR3 nucleotides are TGTGCCAGCAGCGACTCGGGACAGTATAATGAAAAACTGTTTTTT. This translates into CASSDSGQYNEKLFF.

The V call is TRBV30, the J call TRBJ2-1; D is ambiguous. Per germline, CDR1 GTSNPN and CDR2 SVGIG (reference sequence). Trimming removed 0 bases from V and 8 bases from J, with 11 bases in between. CDR3 size: 13 residues. CDR3 DNA: TGTGCCTGGAGTGTAAATTATCTATATGAGCAGTTCTTC. It translates to CAWSVNYLYEQFF.

This clone was found a few times. This rearrangement joins TRBV4-1 to TRBJ1-2; 8 bases align to TRBD1. V was clipped by 1 base and J by 1 base; unmatched bases: 8. Germline-derived CDR1 and CDR2 are MGHRA and YSYEKL. This CDR3 region has 17 residues. The CDR3 reads CASSQGGGTGLNYGYTF. Here the CDR3 DNA reads TGCGCCAGCAGCCAAGGGGGAGGGACAGGCCTTAACTATGGCTACACCTTC.

The chain uses TRBV5-1 and TRBJ2-3; 9 bases align to TRBD2. The V segment lost 6 bases and the J segment 5 bases; nucleotides outside the gene matches: 10. The germline CDR1 and CDR2 sequences are SGHRS and YFSETQ. This CDR3 is 15 amino acids long. The CDR3 DNA reads TGCGCCAGCACCTCGGCGGGGGGGCATGGAGATACGCAGTATTTT. Its protein product is CASTSAGGHGDTQYF.

The chain is built from TRBV30 and TRBJ2-7; possible D gene TRBD1, 5 bases. Trimming stripped 2 bases from V and 5 bases from J, with 10 bases between. The V gene's germline CDR1 is GTSNPN and CDR2 SVGIG (reference sequence). The CDR3 runs to 12 residues. The CDR3: CAWSRGPHEQYF. Written as DNA, the CDR3 is TGTGCCTGGAGTAGGGGTCCCCACGAGCAGTACTTC.

The V gene is TRBV6-1, the J gene TRBJ2-5; no clear D. The CDR3 totals 14 residues. Trimming removed 2 bases at V and 7 bases at J, with 14 bases between. Germline V CDR1 and CDR2: MNHNS, SASEGT. CDR3 nucleotide sequence: TGTGCCAGCAGTGAAAAGGGCAGGCCTGGGACCCAGTACTTC. Translation: CASSEKGRPGTQYF.

The chain carries TRBV7-8 and TRBJ1-1; D is undetermined. The CDR3 extends over 14 amino acids. The V end lost 5 bases, the J end lost 6 bases, and 16 bases lay between the germline ends. Germline V gene data show CDR1 as SGHVS and CDR2 as FQNEAQ. The CDR3 loop is CASSPASTVAEAFF. The CDR3 coding sequence is TGTGCCAGCAGCCCGGCCTCTACTGTAGCTGAAGCTTTCTTT.

The chain employs TRBV2 and TRBJ1-2; D remains ambiguous. V lost 2 bases, J lost 0 bases, and 13 bases lay in between. The length of the CDR3 is 16 residues. Germline V gene lookup returns CDR1 SNHLY and CDR2 FYNNEI. CDR3 in amino acids: CASSESPLKTNYGYTF. The CDR3 DNA sequence: TGTGCCAGCAGTGAATCCCCCTTAAAAACTAACTATGGCTACACCTTC.

This sequence joins TRBV2 and TRBJ1-2; TRBD1 matches 9 bases. This CDR3 region has 17 residues. The J segment lost 4 bases and the V segment lost 4 bases, leaving 13 bases of the junction unmatched. Looked up from germline, CDR1 is SNHLY and CDR2 is FYNNEI. The CDR3 here is CASSGGQGTELLYGYTF. The CDR3 coding sequence is TGTGCCAGCAGTGGAGGACAGGGGACCGAACTTCTCTATGGCTACACCTTC.

The J gene is TRBJ2-3, the V gene TRBV5-1, with D perhaps matching TRBD1 (5 bases). Germline CDR1 and CDR2: SGHRS and YFSETQ. V dropped 1 base and J dropped 1 base, with 10 bases sitting between them. This CDR3 has 15 amino acids. CDR3 sequence reads: CASSLKQARTDTQYF. In DNA, the CDR3 is TGCGCCAGCAGCTTGAAACAGGCGCGCACAGATACGCAGTATTTT.

The chain carries TRBV19 and TRBJ2-3; perhaps TRBD2 as D (6 bases). The CDR3 is 16 residues long. Deletions cut 6 bases from V and 4 bases from J, with 20 bases between. Germline V gives CDR1 LNHDA, CDR2 SQIVND (reference sequence). CDR3 in amino acids: CASSRHGTLLPDTQYF. CDR3 in DNA: TGTGCCAGTAGCAGGCACGGGACTCTCCTACCAGATACGCAGTATTTT.

The CDR3 loop is CASSLVPGNEQFF. As DNA, the CDR3 is TGTGCCAGTAGCCTAGTCCCGGGCAATGAGCAGTTCTTC. The gene calls are TRBV19 and TRBJ2-1, with D unclear. Trimming shortened V by 6 bases and J by 6 bases, and 12 bases separated the two germline ends. The V gene's germline CDR1 is LNHDA and CDR2 SQIVND (reference sequence). The CDR3 runs to 13 residues.

The chain joins TRBV19 to TRBJ2-3, with D perhaps TRBD2 (5 bases). V was pared by 5 bases and J by 14 bases, with 23 bases between. Germline V gene data show CDR1 as LNHDA and CDR2 as SQIVND (reference sequence). There are 14 residues in the CDR3. The CDR3 nucleotides are TGTGCCAGTAGTTCCGGGGTCGGACCGTTAAGTGGGTATTTT. As protein: CASSSGVGPLSGYF.